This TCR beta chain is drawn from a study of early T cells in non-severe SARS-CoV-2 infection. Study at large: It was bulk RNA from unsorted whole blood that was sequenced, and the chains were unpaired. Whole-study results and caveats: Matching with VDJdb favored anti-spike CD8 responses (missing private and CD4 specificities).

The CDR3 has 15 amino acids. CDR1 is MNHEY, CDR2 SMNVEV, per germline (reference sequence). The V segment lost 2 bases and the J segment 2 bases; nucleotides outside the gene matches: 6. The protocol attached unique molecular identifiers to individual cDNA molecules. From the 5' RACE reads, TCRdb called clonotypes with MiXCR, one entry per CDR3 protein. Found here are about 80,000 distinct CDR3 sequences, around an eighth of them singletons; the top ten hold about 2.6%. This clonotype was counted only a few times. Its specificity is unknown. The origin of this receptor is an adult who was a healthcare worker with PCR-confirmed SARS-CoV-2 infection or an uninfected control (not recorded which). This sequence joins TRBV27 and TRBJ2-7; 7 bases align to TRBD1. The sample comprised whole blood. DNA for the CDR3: TGTGCCAGCAGTTTAACAGGGGCCAGCGCCTACGAGCAGTACTTC. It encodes CASSLTGASAYEQYF.